The 15 T cell receptor beta chains presented below share a single source sample, sequenced in a study of identical twins (dated by TCRdb to 2016 to 2017). The library came from 5' RACE. TCRdb records Illumina HiSeq 2000 as the sequencer. The public reads were quality trimmed at Q25 with fastp and then assembled into clones with MiXCR by TCRdb, keeping productive beta chains. Each entry merges the rows of one CDR3 protein and shows their most common DNA and genes. Recorded for this sample are about 890,000 distinct CDR3 sequences; roughly an eighth of them occurred a single time. The ten most abundant clones make up 1.5% to 2% of the sample. This same sample was also part of a study on yellow fever vaccine responses in identical twins.

The material sequenced was PBMCs. The receptor source for this set is a woman younger than 35 in good health.

The chain links TRBV20-1 to TRBJ1-4; tentatively, D is TRBD1 (5 bases). The CDR3 totals 19 residues. With 1 base removed from V and 1 base from J, the gap between germline ends came to 22 bases. CDR1 is DFQATT and CDR2 is SNEGSKA in the germline V gene (reference sequence). The CDR3 spells CSARGKRAGLRITNEKLFF. DNA of the CDR3: TGCAGTGCTAGAGGGAAAAGGGCAGGGCTTAGGATAACTAATGAAAAACTGTTTTTT.

This chain uses TRBV12-3 or TRBV12-4 with TRBJ1-3; a weak D match, TRBD1 (5 bases). The CDR3 is 15 residues long. Trimming pared 5 bases from V and 0 bases from J, leaving 11 bases between. Written as DNA, the CDR3 is TGTGCCAGCAGTCCTGACAGCAACTCTGGAAACACCATATATTTT. It encodes CASSPDSNSGNTIYF.

In its sample, this clonotype was seen a few times. The rearrangement links TRBV7-9 to TRBJ1-4; no reliable D call. The CDR3 covers 16 residues. Trimming stripped 2 bases from V and 8 bases from J, with 18 bases between. Germline V lookup: CDR1 SEHNR, CDR2 FQNEAQ (reference sequence). The CDR3 sequence is CASSLFLPGVAEKLFF. DNA for the CDR3: TGTGCCAGCAGCTTATTTCTACCCGGGGTCGCAGAAAAACTGTTTTTT.

This clonotype occurred a few times. The rearrangement joins TRBV18 to TRBJ2-1, with D perhaps TRBD1 or TRBD2 (6 bases each). This CDR3 is 14 amino acids long. The germline CDR1 and CDR2 sequences are KGHSH and LQKENI. V lost 0 bases and J lost 8, with 11 bases in between. The DNA for the CDR3 is TGTGCCAGCTCACCACCCGGGGGCAGGGATGAGCAGTTCTTC. It is translated as CASSPPGGRDEQFF.

This clonotype appeared a few times. The gene calls are TRBV11-2 and TRBJ2-1; 10 positions match TRBD2. V gave up 2 bases and J gave up 10 bases; unmatched junction bases: 14. This CDR3 region has 17 residues. Germline V lookup: CDR1 SGHAT, CDR2 FQNNGV. CDR3: CASSLLASTGLANEQFF. CDR3 nucleotides: TGTGCCAGCAGCTTACTTGCCTCGACGGGACTAGCGAACGAGCAGTTCTTC. Filled out from reference TRBV11-2 and TRBJ2-1, the complete variable domain reads EAGVAQSPRYKIIEKRQSVAFWCNPISGHATLYWYQQILGQGPKLLIQFQNNGVVDDSQLPKDRFSAERLKGVDSTLKIQPAKLEDSAVYLCASSLLASTGLANEQFFGPGTRLTVL.

This clonotype was picked up one time. The chain has TRBV2 and TRBJ1-1, with D tentatively TRBD1 (6 bases). Germline V lookup: CDR1 SNHLY, CDR2 FYNNEI. Trimming left V 8 bases short and J 4 bases short, with 14 bases between. CDR3 length equals 13 residues. CDR3 DNA sequence: TGTGCCAGCGGCCGGGGGGGCGCCACTGAAGCTTTCTTT. It is translated as CASGRGGATEAFF.

This clonotype was seen a handful of times. The chain employs TRBV7-9 and TRBJ2-1; D remains ambiguous. Germline loops: CDR1 SEHNR, CDR2 FQNEAQ (reference sequence). CDR3 length: 16 amino acids. V dropped 0 bases and J dropped 7 bases, with 16 bases sitting between them. In DNA form, the CDR3 reads TGTGCCAGCAGCTTAGCTAGGTCCCATGCGGTAAATGAGCAGTTCTTC. As protein: CASSLARSHAVNEQFF.

The rearrangement uses TRBV6-1 and TRBJ2-1; TRBD2 is a possible D gene (5 bases). Germline V gives CDR1 MNHNS, CDR2 SASEGT. The CDR3 contains 16 residues. Trimming took off 6 bases at V and 0 bases at J, with 15 bases between the two ends. The CDR3 DNA is TGTGCCAGCAGCCTCTCGGGCGGGTACTCCTACAATGAGCAGTTCTTC. This codes for CASSLSGGYSYNEQFF.

This clonotype was seen a few times. The CDR3 region is CAISEGFRGAGTQYF. CDR3 sequence (DNA): TGTGCCATCAGTGAGGGATTCAGGGGGGCGGGTACGCAGTATTTT. The J gene is TRBJ2-3, the V gene TRBV10-3; possibly TRBD1 for D (7 bases). This CDR3 region has 15 residues. CDR1 is ENHRY, CDR2 SYGVKD, per germline. V dropped 2 bases and J dropped 8 bases, with 17 bases sitting between them.

The sample holds a few counts of this clonotype. CDR3 residues: CASRVGGAVAKNIQYF. CDR3 DNA sequence: TGTGCCAGCAGAGTAGGGGGTGCGGTAGCCAAAAACATTCAGTACTTC. The chain combines TRBV6-1 with TRBJ2-4; D perhaps matches TRBD1 (6 bases). The CDR3 is made up of 16 amino acids. CDR1 and CDR2 from the germline V gene are MNHNS and SASEGT. V lost 6 bases to trimming and J lost 0 bases, with 15 bases between them.

The chain is built from TRBV6-5 and TRBJ1-6, with TRBD1 matching 7 bases. With V trimmed by 0 bases and J by 6 bases, 2 bases remained unmatched. CDR1 MNHEY and CDR2 SVGAGI come from the germline V gene. The CDR3 loop spans 15 amino acids. In DNA, the CDR3 is TGTGCCAGCAGTTACTCCCGGGACAGTAATTCACCCCTCCACTTT. It is translated as CASSYSRDSNSPLHF.

The chain carries TRBV10-2 and TRBJ2-1; possibly TRBD2 for D (6 bases). The CDR3 loop spans 15 amino acids. Trimming shortened V by 3 bases and J by 7 bases, and 16 bases separated the two germline ends. The germline CDR1 and CDR2 sequences are WSHSY and SAAADI. The CDR3 spells CASSEGLVGGNEQFF. DNA of the CDR3: TGCGCCAGCAGTGAAGGCCTAGTGGGAGGTAATGAGCAGTTCTTC.

This clonotype was counted ten times or more. V and J are TRBV18 and TRBJ2-3; a possible D gene is TRBD2 (6 bases). The germline gives CDR1 KGHSH, CDR2 LQKENI. V lost 2 bases, J lost 2 bases, and 17 bases lay in between. This CDR3 spans 17 amino acids. DNA for the CDR3: TGTGCCAGCTCACCAAAGAGGGGTGGAGGGGCCACAGATACGCAGTATTTT. This codes for CASSPKRGGGATDTQYF.

This clonotype was found a few times. The chain recombines TRBV7-9 with TRBJ2-2; 7 nucleotides line up with TRBD1. Germline V gene data show CDR1 as SEHNR and CDR2 as FQNEAQ (reference sequence). V gave up 6 bases and J gave up 8 bases; unmatched junction bases: 6. The CDR3 runs to 13 residues. As DNA, the CDR3 is TGTGCCAGCAGATTGACAGGGCCGGGGGAGCTGTTTTTT. Its protein product is CASRLTGPGELFF.

The J gene is TRBJ2-7, the V gene TRBV29-1; 11 nucleotides line up with TRBD2. CDR1 and CDR2 from the germline V gene are SQVTM and ANQGSEA. Trimming took 7 bases from V and 0 from J; bases not matched to a gene: 2. The CDR3 is made up of 13 amino acids. CDR3 in DNA: TGCAGCGCCACTAGCGGGGGCTCCTACGAGCAGTACTTC. Translation: CSATSGGSYEQYF.